Listed below are T cell receptor beta chains from one sample, sequenced in a study of shared clonotypes between healthy human individuals. Data came from immunoSEQ multiplex PCR; TCRdb stores just in-frame clones and leaves some out. Of about 710,000 clones listed, roughly 72% were seen once; the top ten hold 1.5% to 2%. The sequencing sample was made of memory CD4+ T cells sorted from blood. The receptors come from a woman aged 30 to 39 in good health. The CDR3 runs from the conserved cysteine through the conserved F or W. Fields, in order: J gene, CDR3 length, V gene, D gene, clone size, CDR3 protein, CDR3 DNA. D genes are given only for firm matches. Some rows mark clone size as missing; the rest say once, few, many or name a class of expanded clone.

j_call: TRBJ2-3; cdr3_length: 16; v_call: TRBV19; d_call: -; clone_size: -; cdr3_aa: CASSMSGRGGTDTQYF; cdr3_nt: TGTGCCAGTAGTATGTCGGGGCGCGGAGGCACAGATACGCAGTATTTT
j_call: TRBJ1-1; cdr3_length: 14; v_call: TRBV5-1; d_call: -; clone_size: -; cdr3_aa: CASSADAANTEAFF; cdr3_nt: TGCGCCAGCAGCGCAGACGCAGCGAACACTGAAGCTTTCTTT
j_call: TRBJ2-3; cdr3_length: 14; v_call: TRBV6-6; d_call: -; clone_size: -; cdr3_aa: CASKASADTDTQYF; cdr3_nt: TGTGCCAGCAAGGCGTCTGCCGACACAGATACGCAGTATTTT
j_call: TRBJ2-1; cdr3_length: 13; v_call: TRBV2; d_call: TRBD1; clone_size: -; cdr3_aa: CASSGQGTHEQFF; cdr3_nt: TGTGCCAGCAGTGGACAGGGGACGCATGAGCAGTTCTTC
j_call: TRBJ2-6; cdr3_length: 15; v_call: TRBV28; d_call: -; clone_size: few; cdr3_aa: CASSRGARGANVLTF; cdr3_nt: TGTGCCAGCAGCAGGGGCGCGAGGGGGGCCAACGTCCTGACTTTC
j_call: TRBJ1-5; cdr3_length: 14; v_call: TRBV19; d_call: -; clone_size: -; cdr3_aa: CASSTGVTSEAQHF; cdr3_nt: TGTGCCAGTAGTACGGGGGTAACTTCGGAGGCCCAGCATTTT
j_call: TRBJ1-5; cdr3_length: 15; v_call: TRBV25-1; d_call: TRBD1; clone_size: -; cdr3_aa: CASSADRGFNQPQHF; cdr3_nt: TGTGCCAGCAGCGCGGACAGGGGGTTCAATCAGCCCCAGCATTTT
j_call: TRBJ2-1; cdr3_length: 13; v_call: TRBV5-1; d_call: -; clone_size: -; cdr3_aa: CADGGIGDNEQFF; cdr3_nt: TGCGCCGACGGGGGCATAGGCGACAATGAGCAGTTCTTC
j_call: TRBJ2-5; cdr3_length: 14; v_call: TRBV5-5; d_call: TRBD2; clone_size: many; cdr3_aa: CASRKTSSGETQYF; cdr3_nt: TGTGCCAGCAGGAAGACTAGCTCCGGGGAGACCCAGTACTTC
j_call: TRBJ2-3; cdr3_length: 18; v_call: TRBV11-3; d_call: TRBD2; clone_size: -; cdr3_aa: CASSLTSSFGTSGNTQYF; cdr3_nt: TGTGCCAGCAGCTTAACGAGTAGTTTTGGGACTAGCGGAAATACGCAGTATTTT
j_call: TRBJ2-4; cdr3_length: 12; v_call: TRBV2; d_call: -; clone_size: -; cdr3_aa: CASSLQGDIQYF; cdr3_nt: TGTGCCAGCAGCTTACAAGGGGACATTCAGTACTTC
j_call: TRBJ1-1; cdr3_length: 14; v_call: TRBV5-1; d_call: -; clone_size: -; cdr3_aa: CASSFLSENTEAFF; cdr3_nt: TGCGCCAGCAGCTTTCTCAGCGAGAACACTGAAGCTTTCTTT
j_call: TRBJ2-1; cdr3_length: 15; v_call: TRBV7-9; d_call: TRBD2; clone_size: -; cdr3_aa: CASRRGLANYNEQFF; cdr3_nt: TGTGCCAGCAGGCGAGGACTAGCGAATTACAATGAGCAGTTCTTC
j_call: TRBJ2-5; cdr3_length: 11; v_call: TRBV5-5; d_call: -; clone_size: -; cdr3_aa: CASSLRETQYF; cdr3_nt: TGTGCCAGCAGCCTTCGAGAGACCCAGTACTTC
j_call: TRBJ2-3; cdr3_length: 14; v_call: TRBV9; d_call: TRBD1; clone_size: -; cdr3_aa: CASSVEGATDTQYF; cdr3_nt: TGTGCCAGCAGCGTAGAGGGGGCCACAGATACGCAGTATTTT
j_call: TRBJ2-1; cdr3_length: 12; v_call: TRBV28; d_call: -; clone_size: -; cdr3_aa: CASSSGGNEQFF; cdr3_nt: TGTGCCAGCAGTTCAGGAGGCAATGAGCAGTTCTTC
j_call: TRBJ1-1; cdr3_length: 15; v_call: TRBV7-6; d_call: -; clone_size: -; cdr3_aa: CASSLDRQENTEAFF; cdr3_nt: TGTGCCAGCAGCTTAGACCGACAGGAGAACACTGAAGCTTTCTTT
j_call: TRBJ2-7; cdr3_length: 15; v_call: TRBV28; d_call: TRBD2; clone_size: -; cdr3_aa: CASRGRGRGSYEQYF; cdr3_nt: TGTGCCAGCAGGGGTAGAGGGAGGGGATCCTACGAGCAGTACTTC
j_call: TRBJ2-7; cdr3_length: 15; v_call: TRBV29-1; d_call: TRBD2; clone_size: -; cdr3_aa: CSAEEEVSGTYEQYF; cdr3_nt: TGCAGCGCGGAGGAGGAGGTTAGCGGGACCTACGAGCAGTACTTC
j_call: TRBJ2-1; cdr3_length: 13; v_call: TRBV5-4; d_call: -; clone_size: -; cdr3_aa: CAGQSMRGSEQFF; cdr3_nt: TGTGCCGGGCAAAGTATGAGAGGGAGTGAGCAGTTCTTC
j_call: TRBJ2-7; cdr3_length: 13; v_call: TRBV29-1; d_call: TRBD1; clone_size: -; cdr3_aa: CSVEQGDWSEQYF; cdr3_nt: TGCAGCGTTGAACAGGGGGATTGGAGCGAGCAGTACTTC
j_call: TRBJ1-1; cdr3_length: 13; v_call: TRBV28; d_call: -; clone_size: few; cdr3_aa: CASSSPMNTEAFF; cdr3_nt: TGTGCCAGCAGTTCCCCCATGAACACTGAAGCTTTCTTT
j_call: TRBJ2-7; cdr3_length: 14; v_call: TRBV28; d_call: -; clone_size: once; cdr3_aa: CASSPGDSPYEQYF; cdr3_nt: TGTGCCAGCAGTCCCGGGGATTCCCCCTACGAGCAGTACTTC
j_call: TRBJ2-7; cdr3_length: 15; v_call: TRBV27; d_call: TRBD1; clone_size: -; cdr3_aa: CASSYGQGLSYEQYF; cdr3_nt: TGTGCCAGCAGCTACGGACAGGGACTCTCCTACGAGCAGTACTTC
j_call: TRBJ2-7; cdr3_length: 13; v_call: TRBV5-6; d_call: -; clone_size: -; cdr3_aa: CASSLGSLYEQYF; cdr3_nt: TGTGCCAGCAGCTTGGGGTCCCTGTACGAGCAGTACTTC
j_call: TRBJ2-1; cdr3_length: 14; v_call: TRBV19; d_call: TRBD1; clone_size: once; cdr3_aa: CASSLGQASNEQFF; cdr3_nt: TGTGCCAGTAGTCTCGGACAGGCGAGCAATGAGCAGTTCTTC
j_call: TRBJ2-1; cdr3_length: 13; v_call: TRBV5-1; d_call: -; clone_size: -; cdr3_aa: CASRTGQGYEQFF; cdr3_nt: TGCGCCAGCAGGACGGGGCAAGGTTATGAGCAGTTCTTC
j_call: TRBJ2-3; cdr3_length: 13; v_call: TRBV19; d_call: -; clone_size: -; cdr3_aa: CATLADTSDTQYF; cdr3_nt: TGTGCCACCTTAGCGGATACCTCAGATACGCAGTATTTT
j_call: TRBJ2-5; cdr3_length: 17; v_call: TRBV19; d_call: TRBD2; clone_size: -; cdr3_aa: CATQSGGTSGIQETQYF; cdr3_nt: TGTGCCACTCAATCCGGGGGGACTAGCGGGATACAAGAGACCCAGTACTTC
j_call: TRBJ2-7; cdr3_length: 14; v_call: TRBV28; d_call: TRBD2; clone_size: few; cdr3_aa: CASSFSGTFYEQYF; cdr3_nt: TGTGCCAGCAGTTTTAGCGGGACTTTCTACGAGCAGTACTTC
j_call: TRBJ1-3; cdr3_length: 16; v_call: TRBV5-1; d_call: TRBD1; clone_size: -; cdr3_aa: CASSLQGAGAGNTIYF; cdr3_nt: TGCGCCAGCAGCTTGCAGGGGGCGGGAGCTGGAAACACCATATATTTT
j_call: TRBJ2-1; cdr3_length: 16; v_call: TRBV5-1; d_call: TRBD2; clone_size: -; cdr3_aa: CASSWNPSGTYNEQFF; cdr3_nt: TGCGCCAGCAGCTGGAATCCTAGCGGGACCTACAATGAGCAGTTCTTC
j_call: TRBJ1-2; cdr3_length: 12; v_call: TRBV29-1; d_call: -; clone_size: -; cdr3_aa: CSVIRSYYGYTF; cdr3_nt: TGCAGCGTTATCAGGTCCTACTATGGCTACACCTTC
j_call: TRBJ1-4; cdr3_length: 14; v_call: TRBV5-1; d_call: -; clone_size: many; cdr3_aa: CASSSQDFNEKLFF; cdr3_nt: TGCGCCAGCAGCTCTCAGGATTTTAATGAAAAACTGTTTTTT
j_call: TRBJ2-1; cdr3_length: 13; v_call: TRBV5-1; d_call: TRBD2; clone_size: -; cdr3_aa: CASSRTSSNEQFF; cdr3_nt: TGCGCCAGCAGCCGGACTAGCTCGAATGAGCAGTTCTTC
j_call: TRBJ2-4; cdr3_length: 14; v_call: TRBV28; d_call: TRBD1; clone_size: -; cdr3_aa: CASSPGTGGNIQYF; cdr3_nt: TGTGCCAGCAGTCCAGGGACAGGGGGAAACATTCAGTACTTC
j_call: TRBJ2-7; cdr3_length: 14; v_call: TRBV10-2; d_call: TRBD2; clone_size: -; cdr3_aa: CASSDPYPGGEQYF; cdr3_nt: TGCGCCAGCAGTGACCCATACCCGGGAGGCGAGCAGTACTTC
j_call: TRBJ2-3; cdr3_length: 16; v_call: TRBV28; d_call: TRBD2; clone_size: many; cdr3_aa: CASSRRTSGRTDTQYF; cdr3_nt: TGTGCCAGCAGTCGACGGACTAGCGGGAGAACAGATACGCAGTATTTT
j_call: TRBJ2-7; cdr3_length: 17; v_call: TRBV2; d_call: TRBD1; clone_size: -; cdr3_aa: CASSAYRGTGIPYEQYF; cdr3_nt: TGTGCCAGCAGTGCCTACAGGGGTACAGGGATCCCCTACGAGCAGTACTTC
j_call: TRBJ1-6; cdr3_length: 14; v_call: TRBV29-1; d_call: TRBD1; clone_size: -; cdr3_aa: CSVSDREQHSPLHF; cdr3_nt: TGCAGCGTCTCGGACAGGGAGCAACATTCACCCCTCCACTTT
j_call: TRBJ2-7; cdr3_length: 14; v_call: TRBV14; d_call: -; clone_size: -; cdr3_aa: CASSKSRLSYEQYF; cdr3_nt: TGTGCCAGCAGCAAGTCACGACTGTCCTACGAGCAGTACTTC
j_call: TRBJ2-5; cdr3_length: 12; v_call: TRBV6-1; d_call: TRBD1; clone_size: -; cdr3_aa: CASLTGAETQYF; cdr3_nt: TGTGCCAGCCTGACAGGGGCTGAGACCCAGTACTTC
j_call: TRBJ2-7; cdr3_length: 17; v_call: TRBV28; d_call: -; clone_size: -; cdr3_aa: CASSPPQGRKASYEQYF; cdr3_nt: TGTGCCAGCAGCCCACCCCAAGGCAGAAAGGCCTCCTACGAGCAGTACTTC
j_call: TRBJ2-7; cdr3_length: 15; v_call: TRBV4-1; d_call: TRBD2; clone_size: few; cdr3_aa: CASSHSLAGAHEQYF; cdr3_nt: TGCGCCAGCAGCCATTCCTTAGCGGGAGCCCACGAGCAGTACTTC
j_call: TRBJ2-1; cdr3_length: 13; v_call: TRBV15; d_call: -; clone_size: -; cdr3_aa: CATSNSTYNEQFF; cdr3_nt: TGTGCCACCAGCAATTCAACCTACAATGAGCAGTTCTTC
j_call: TRBJ2-7; cdr3_length: 16; v_call: TRBV5-4; d_call: TRBD1; clone_size: once; cdr3_aa: CASSRGTGANSYEQYF; cdr3_nt: TGTGCCAGCAGCCGGGGGACAGGCGCAAACTCCTACGAGCAGTACTTC
j_call: TRBJ2-7; cdr3_length: 12; v_call: TRBV7-6; d_call: -; clone_size: -; cdr3_aa: CASSSTTGPQYF; cdr3_nt: TGTGCCAGCAGCTCAACCACAGGGCCGCAGTACTTC
j_call: TRBJ2-1; cdr3_length: 15; v_call: TRBV19; d_call: TRBD2; clone_size: -; cdr3_aa: CASNTGTSVTNEQFF; cdr3_nt: TGTGCCAGTAATACCGGGACTAGCGTGACCAATGAGCAGTTCTTC
j_call: TRBJ2-7; cdr3_length: 17; v_call: TRBV19; d_call: TRBD2; clone_size: once; cdr3_aa: CASSAISGRGSSYEQYF; cdr3_nt: TGTGCCAGTAGTGCGATTAGCGGGAGGGGGAGCTCCTACGAGCAGTACTTC
j_call: TRBJ1-5; cdr3_length: 14; v_call: TRBV6-5; d_call: -; clone_size: -; cdr3_aa: CASSYRGSRQPQHF; cdr3_nt: TGTGCCAGCAGTTACAGGGGGTCGCGTCAGCCCCAGCATTTT
j_call: TRBJ2-1; cdr3_length: 14; v_call: TRBV27; d_call: -; clone_size: -; cdr3_aa: CASSLLPTYNEQFF; cdr3_nt: TGTGCCAGCAGTTTACTACCTACCTACAATGAGCAGTTCTTC
j_call: TRBJ2-5; cdr3_length: 14; v_call: TRBV28; d_call: -; clone_size: few; cdr3_aa: CASISSRGRETQYF; cdr3_nt: TGTGCCAGCATCTCGAGCAGGGGCCGAGAGACCCAGTACTTC
j_call: TRBJ2-7; cdr3_length: 17; v_call: TRBV7-9; d_call: -; clone_size: few; cdr3_aa: CASSLVTGADGPYEQYF; cdr3_nt: TGTGCCAGCAGCTTGGTAACGGGAGCAGATGGTCCCTACGAGCAGTACTTC